This T cell receptor (beta chain) was documented in a study of radiotherapy plus CTLA-4 blockade in lung cancer. On the study more broadly: The study recorded objective responses in 15% to 20% of patients and disease control in under 35%.

The CDR3 contains 16 residues. V was clipped by 4 bases and J by 5 bases, with 17 bases between them. The germline gives CDR1 MGHDK, CDR2 SYGVNS. Patients with chemo-refractory metastatic non-small-cell lung cancer received focal radiation plus CTLA-4 blockade with ipilimumab. The study's findings and limits: TCR clones from tumors expanded in blood after radiotherapy plus ipilimumab. Early blood T cell clone dynamics, with interferon-beta, were reported to best predict response.

TCRdb's table, derived via immunoSEQ multiplex PCR, lists solely in-frame clones and lacks some. The sample lists under 65,000 clones, roughly three quarters seen once, with about 8.5% in the top ten. In the case of this clone: Its target is unknown.

This sequence originates from a human donor with non-small cell lung cancer who had a complete response to radiotherapy plus ipilimumab. This sequence joins TRBV25-1 and TRBJ2-2, with D tentatively TRBD2 (7 bases). The specimen was peripheral blood, collected from a patient treated with radiotherapy plus ipilimumab. Written as DNA, the CDR3 is TGTGCCAGCAGTGGCTCGGAGGGGGGGGGAACCGGGGAGCTGTTTTTT. It is translated as CASSGSEGGGTGELFF.